This T cell receptor (beta chain) was sequenced for a study of OX40 agonist ivuxolimab in advanced cancers. Study-wide background: The treatment was a fully human IgG2 OX40 agonist, ivuxolimab.

Study-wide findings and caveats: More expanded clones were found, on average, in CD8+ than in CD4+ T cells.

The repertoire was sequenced with immunoSEQ multiplex PCR; TCRdb's copy has only in-frame clones and lacks some. The sample has more than 50,000 clones, approximately 82% seen once. In regard to this clone: What it binds is not known.

The CDR3 sequence is 16 residues long. The V and J ends lost 5 bases and 6 bases respectively, with 22 bases between them. In germline, CDR1 is SGHVS, CDR2 FQNEAQ. This clonotype was sampled from an adult with an advanced solid tumor such as melanoma, head and neck, liver or kidney cancer. The sample here was CD4+ or CD8+ T cells sorted from blood, taken in a trial of the OX40 agonist ivuxolimab. The chain combines TRBV7-8 with TRBJ1-2; maybe TRBD1 (5 bases). CDR3 protein: CASSPSRTLAAHGYTF. CDR3 in DNA: TGTGCCAGCAGCCCTTCCCGGACACTGGCAGCCCATGGCTACACCTTC.